Listed here are 20 T cell receptor beta chains from one sample, sequenced in a study of shared clonotypes between healthy human individuals. Method: immunoSEQ multiplex PCR; TCRdb's copy keeps in-frame clones and lacks some. Altogether about 180,000 clones are present, roughly 91% being singletons, with the ten largest covering more than 0.065%. Sequences were obtained from naive CD4+ T cells sorted from blood. Subset: CD45RA+ positively selected. Every receptor here comes from a woman aged 30 to 39 in good health.

The chain links TRBV13 to TRBJ2-7; TRBD1 matches at 9 bases. Looked up from germline, CDR1 is PRHDT and CDR2 is FYEKMQ (reference sequence). This CDR3 has 13 residues. V dropped 5 bases and J dropped 6; count of bases not matched to a gene: 5. The CDR3 loop is CASSRDREGEQYF. DNA of the CDR3: TGTGCCAGCAGCCGGGACAGGGAGGGCGAGCAGTACTTC.

The chain has TRBV19 and TRBJ2-2; TRBD1 agrees at 8 bases. V trimming: 9 bases; J trimming: 4 bases; junction bases outside the gene matches: 7. CDR3 length equals 14 residues. Germline V gives CDR1 LNHDA, CDR2 SQIVND (reference sequence). CDR3 DNA sequence: TGTGCCAGCAAGGGCAGGGGGCCCACCGGGGAGCTGTTTTTT. Its protein product is CASKGRGPTGELFF. The full variable domain, rest sourced from reference TRBV19 and TRBJ2-2, is DGGITQSPKYLFRKEGQNVTLSCEQNLNHDAMYWYRQDPGQGLRLIYYSQIVNDFQKGDIAEGYSVSREKKESFPLTVTSAQKNPTAFYLCASKGRGPTGELFFGEGSRLTVL.

The chain is built from TRBV2 and TRBJ1-3, with D possibly being TRBD1 (6 bases). The CDR3 is made up of 16 amino acids. Trimming removed 7 bases from V and 0 bases from J, with 16 bases in between. In germline, CDR1 is SNHLY, CDR2 FYNNEI. CDR3 nucleotide sequence: TGTGCCAGCATGCGGGGGCAAAAATCCTCTGGAAACACCATATATTTT. Its protein is CASMRGQKSSGNTIYF.

The chain employs TRBV5-1 and TRBJ2-7; D possibly corresponds to TRBD2 (5 bases). This CDR3 region has 17 residues. CDR1 is SGHRS, CDR2 YFSETQ, per germline. Trimming shortened V by 3 bases and J by 2 bases, and 21 bases separated the two germline ends. For the CDR3, the DNA is TGCGCCAGCAGCTCCTACGCCCGACTAATCGATACCTACGAGCAGTACTTC. Its protein product is CASSSYARLIDTYEQYF.

The chain links TRBV7-4 to TRBJ1-4, with D unclear. V was pared by 3 bases and J by 5 bases, with 4 bases between. The germline V gene encodes CDR1 SGHVT and CDR2 SQSDAQ. There are 12 residues in the CDR3. This CDR3 is CASSFQNEKLFF. For the CDR3, the DNA is TGTGCCAGCAGCTTCCAGAATGAAAAACTGTTTTTT.

This sequence joins TRBV5-1 and TRBJ2-3; weak D call: TRBD1 (5 bases). The V gene's germline CDR1 is SGHRS and CDR2 YFSETQ. V lost 5 bases to trimming and J lost 2 bases, with 12 bases between them. The CDR3 has 14 residues. The CDR3 sequence is CASSPRESTDTQYF. CDR3 DNA: TGCGCCAGCAGTCCCAGGGAATCCACAGATACGCAGTATTTT.

This chain joins TRBV7-8 and TRBJ2-5; 9 bases map to TRBD1. The J call may be in error: the DNA end matches TRBJ2-7 better. Germline V gene data show CDR1 as SGHVS and CDR2 as FQNEAQ. CDR3 length: 13 amino acids. In nucleotides, the CDR3 is TGTGCCAGCAGCTTTACAGGGGGCCACGAGCAGTACTTC. Residues: CASSFTGGHEQYF.

This clone has only a few counts. This chain uses TRBV19 with TRBJ2-7, with D possibly TRBD2 on 6 matching bases. The V end lost 8 bases, the J end lost 4 bases, and 15 bases lay between the germline ends. CDR3 length: 13 amino acids. Looked up from germline, CDR1 is LNHDA and CDR2 is SQIVND (reference sequence). CDR3 sequence (DNA): TGTGCCAGTGGGGGGAGAGGGCCATACGAGCAGTACTTC. Its protein product is CASGGRGPYEQYF. The full variable domain, with the rest looked up from reference TRBV19 and TRBJ2-7, is DGGITQSPKYLFRKEGQNVTLSCEQNLNHDAMYWYRQDPGQGLRLIYYSQIVNDFQKGDIAEGYSVSREKKESFPLTVTSAQKNPTAFYLCASGGRGPYEQYFGPGTRLTVT.

The rearrangement links TRBV18 to TRBJ1-1; no reliable D call. V lost 1 base to trimming and J lost 3 bases, with 9 bases between them. The germline V gene encodes CDR1 KGHSH and CDR2 LQKENI. The CDR3 sequence is 14 residues long. The CDR3 sequence is CASSPLREDTEAFF. The CDR3 DNA reads as TGTGCCAGCTCACCACTGAGGGAGGACACTGAAGCTTTCTTT.

This rearrangement joins TRBV27 to TRBJ2-5; D is possibly TRBD2 (5 bases). The J call may be mistaken, given a closer DNA end match to TRBJ2-7. Germline values: CDR1 MNHEY, CDR2 SMNVEV (reference sequence). The CDR3 is 16 residues long. The CDR3 nucleotides read TGTGCCAGCAGTCCCTACCCCCTGCCGGGGTCCTACGAGCAGTACTTC. Protein sequence: CASSPYPLPGSYEQYF.

The table lists this clone with a count of one. The gene calls are TRBV10-3 and TRBJ2-7, with D unclear. V gave up 0 bases and J gave up 9 bases, with 12 bases separating them. The CDR3 spans 13 residues. Germline assignment: CDR1 ENHRY and CDR2 SYGVKD. In DNA, the CDR3 is TGTGCCATCAGTGAGTCGACGCCTACGGGGCAGTACTTC. This sequence encodes CAISESTPTGQYF.

This sequence joins TRBV28 and TRBJ2-1; TRBD2 matches 13 bases. Germline CDR1 reads MDHEN; CDR2 reads SYDVKM. V lost 6 bases to trimming and J lost 4 bases; unmatched junction nucleotides: 6. The CDR3 sequence is 16 residues long. The CDR3 coding sequence is TGTGCCAGCAGACGTCCGGGACTAGCGGGGTACAATGAGCAGTTCTTC. Its protein product is CASRRPGLAGYNEQFF.

The CDR3 protein is CASSRARTSGSYEQYF. DNA of the CDR3: TGTGCCAGCAGCCGTGCCCGGACTAGCGGGAGCTACGAGCAGTACTTC. The chain has TRBV11-2 and TRBJ2-7; 13 bases agree with TRBD2. J gave up 3 bases and V 5 bases, and 7 bases lay outside the gene matches. The CDR3 runs to 16 residues. Germline-derived CDR1 and CDR2 are SGHAT and FQNNGV. The variable domain in full, completed from reference TRBV11-2 and TRBJ2-7, reads EAGVAQSPRYKIIEKRQSVAFWCNPISGHATLYWYQQILGQGPKLLIQFQNNGVVDDSQLPKDRFSAERLKGVDSTLKIQPAKLEDSAVYLCASSRARTSGSYEQYFGPGTRLTVT.

The chain employs TRBV11-1 and TRBJ2-7, with TRBD1 matching 8 bases. CDR1 is SGHAT, CDR2 FQDESV, per germline (reference sequence). V shed 5 bases, J shed 3 bases, and the junction held 3 bases outside the gene matches. The CDR3 totals 13 residues. The chain's CDR3 is CASSQDRVYEQYF. In nucleotides, the CDR3 is TGTGCCAGCAGCCAGGACAGGGTCTACGAGCAGTACTTC.

This rearrangement joins TRBV28 to TRBJ1-2; weak D call: TRBD1 (6 bases). Trimming removed 7 bases from V and 10 bases from J, with 22 bases in between. The CDR3 has 14 amino acids. The germline CDR1 and CDR2 sequences are MDHEN and SYDVKM. The CDR3 here is CASKLGSGGVLYTF. The DNA of the CDR3 is TGTGCCAGCAAACTGGGATCGGGGGGCGTCCTCTACACCTTC.

About this clone itself: The same CDR3 can be traced to other DNA sequences in this sample. The J gene is TRBJ1-1, the V gene TRBV28; possible D gene TRBD1, 5 bases. Germline CDR1 MDHEN, CDR2 SYDVKM. Trimming shortened V by 6 bases and J by 4 bases, and 15 bases separated the two germline ends. This CDR3 comprises 14 residues. The CDR3 DNA follows: TGTGCCAGCAGAAGGGACGGAGGGGCCACTGAAGCTTTCTTT. As protein: CASRRDGGATEAFF.

The V and J genes are TRBV28 and TRBJ2-7; possible D gene TRBD1, 6 bases. CDR1 is MDHEN, CDR2 SYDVKM, per germline. The CDR3 loop spans 14 amino acids. Trimming took 2 bases from V and 5 from J, leaving 13 bases between them. CDR3 DNA: TGTGCCAGCAGTTTACAGCAGGGGAAAGACGAGCAGTACTTC. This translates into CASSLQQGKDEQYF.

The chain links TRBV28 to TRBJ1-5, with D possibly matching TRBD1 (5 bases). V lost 2 bases to trimming and J lost 6 bases, with 14 bases between them. Germline V lookup: CDR1 MDHEN, CDR2 SYDVKM. This CDR3 has 15 amino acids. CDR3 in amino acids: CASSLPAGRSQPQHF. CDR3 DNA sequence: TGTGCCAGCAGTTTACCGGCAGGGCGAAGTCAGCCCCAGCATTTT.

As concerns this clone: This same CDR3 is encoded by further DNA sequences in the sample. The V call is TRBV19, the J call TRBJ1-2; D ambiguous. This CDR3 has 13 amino acids. The germline V and J ends were trimmed by 2 bases and 2 bases, with 6 bases remaining between them. The germline V gene encodes CDR1 LNHDA and CDR2 SQIVND (reference sequence). CDR3 residues: CASSITGNYGYTF. The CDR3 DNA is TGTGCCAGTAGTATAACCGGGAACTATGGCTACACCTTC.

This rearrangement joins TRBV18 to TRBJ1-2; TRBD1 agrees at 7 bases. CDR1 is KGHSH, CDR2 LQKENI, per germline. The trim removed 5 bases at V and 2 bases at J, leaving 2 bases unmatched. This CDR3 is built from 13 residues. The CDR3 region is CASSGTVNYGYTF. In DNA form, the CDR3 reads TGTGCCAGCTCAGGGACAGTCAACTATGGCTACACCTTC.